This T cell receptor (beta chain) was sequenced for a study of T cell responses to AZD1222 COVID-19 vaccine. V was cut by 5 bases and J by 1 base, with 4 bases left in between. Germline CDR1 reads SEHNR; CDR2 reads FQNEAQ (reference sequence). The CDR3 contains 12 residues. To note about this clone: The antigen is not known.

The protocol was immunoSEQ multiplex PCR, while the TCRdb copy is restricted to in-frame clones and leaves out a portion. This table has around 100,000 clones, 70% to 90% appearing once. Whole-study results and caveats: Compared with day 0, the breadth and depth of the Spike-specific TCR repertoire rose significantly after two doses of AZD1222. The donors showed a predominance of white British ancestry and of females, with possible underestimation of clonal diversity.

Sequencing used peripheral blood, obtained on day 0 of AZD1222 vaccination. V and J are TRBV7-9 and TRBJ2-3; the D is unclear. The sequence derives from an adult in good health. The CDR3 bases are TGTGCCAGCAGCCCCGGCACAGATACGCAGTATTTT. Translation: CASSPGTDTQYF. The complete variable domain, with remaining parts taken from reference TRBV7-9 and TRBJ2-3, reads DTGVSQNPRHKITKRGQNVTFRCDPISEHNRLYWYRQTLGQGPEFLTYFQNEAQLEKSRLLSDRFSAERPKGSFSTLEIQRTEQGDSAMYLCASSPGTDTQYFGPGTRLTVL.